These 29 T cell receptor beta chains came from one sample sequenced in a study of T-cell memory formation after mild COVID-19. TCRdb re-called the 5' RACE reads through MiXCR, storing one row per CDR3 protein. The table lists roughly 150,000 distinct CDR3 sequences, 14% of them singletons, with roughly 13% in the top ten. Input material: PBMCs or a T cell subset sorted from them (not recorded which). The receptors here all came from an adult woman who had mild COVID-19 (a few samples of this study predate the infection). Cell type and time point are not known.

The chain is built from TRBV29-1 and TRBJ2-1; 8 positions match TRBD2. This CDR3 is 16 amino acids long. The junction had 11 bases not matched to a gene; V was cut back by 3 bases and J by 4 bases. Germline V gene lookup returns CDR1 SQVTM and CDR2 ANQGSEA. The CDR3 nucleotides are TGCAGCGTTGACTCGTGGGTTAGCGGGGAGTACAATGAGCAGTTCTTC. Protein product: CSVDSWVSGEYNEQFF.

In this sample, this clonotype is medium-sized. The chain has TRBV29-1 and TRBJ1-2; 7 bases are a match to TRBD1. With 3 bases clipped from V and 5 bases from J, the junction kept 9 bases outside the gene matches. This CDR3 has 14 residues. Germline-derived CDR1 and CDR2 are SQVTM and ANQGSEA. CDR3: CSVEGTDLLYGYTF. CDR3 DNA sequence: TGCAGCGTTGAGGGGACAGACCTCTTATATGGCTACACCTTC.

This clonotype has just a few counts. The chain joins TRBV5-1 to TRBJ2-5; TRBD2 agrees at 10 bases. Per the germline V gene, CDR1 is SGHRS and CDR2 is YFSETQ. The V gene end was trimmed by 0 bases and the J gene end by 1 base; junction bases not matched to a gene: 12. CDR3 length: 19 amino acids. The DNA of the CDR3 is TGCGCCAGCAGCTTGGTATTGATGGCCGCTAGCGGGGGCCAAGAGACCCAGTACTTC. It encodes CASSLVLMAASGGQETQYF.

CDR3 loop: CATIRGPCGYTF. CDR3 bases: TGTGCCACTATTCGGGGCCCCTGTGGCTACACCTTC. The chain carries TRBV12-3 or TRBV12-4 and TRBJ1-2, with D perhaps matching TRBD1 (5 bases). This CDR3 has 12 amino acids. V dropped 10 bases and J dropped 7 bases, with 16 bases sitting between them.

Only a few counts were recorded for this clonotype. The chain carries TRBV11-1 and TRBJ2-1, with 8 bases identical to TRBD1. CDR1 is SGHAT, CDR2 FQDESV, per germline (reference sequence). Unmatched junction bases numbered 8, after V lost 4 bases and J lost 9 bases. The CDR3 loop spans 14 amino acids. CDR3 nucleotide sequence: TGTGCCAGCAGCTCAAGGACAGGGACGGTTGAGCAGTTCTTC. Residues: CASSSRTGTVEQFF.

The genes are TRBV12-3 or TRBV12-4 and TRBJ1-6; 7 nucleotides agree with TRBD1. The CDR3 spans 16 residues. V lost 6 bases and J lost 0; bases outside the gene matches: 5. In DNA form, the CDR3 reads TGTGCCAGCAGGCCTGGGGACAGCTCCTATAATTCACCCCTCCACTTT. Translation: CASRPGDSSYNSPLHF.

This clonotype was picked up many times. V usage is TRBV27 and J usage is TRBJ2-1; TRBD2 aligns across 10 bases. V trimming: 5 bases; J trimming: 6 bases; junction bases outside the gene matches: 4. Germline CDR1 reads MNHEY; CDR2 reads SMNVEV (reference sequence). The CDR3 is 14 amino acids. DNA of the CDR3: TGTGCCAGCAGTCAGCGGGAGGGGGTCAATGAGCAGTTCTTC. Protein sequence: CASSQREGVNEQFF.

This clonotype was observed a few times. The chain uses TRBV5-5 and TRBJ1-2; D uncertain. The CDR3 consists of 14 residues. Germline V gene sequence: CDR1 SGHKS, CDR2 YYEKEE (reference sequence). V lost 3 bases, J lost 6 bases, and 15 bases lay in between. The CDR3: CASSWRVPGDGYTF. The CDR3 region has the DNA TGTGCCAGCAGCTGGAGGGTGCCTGGGGATGGCTACACCTTC.

There are many counts of this clonotype. This chain uses TRBV5-1 with TRBJ2-5; the match to TRBD1 covers 9 bases. Germline V gene lookup returns CDR1 SGHRS and CDR2 YFSETQ. This CDR3 is 15 amino acids long. Germline trimming cut 1 base from V and 5 bases from J; bases unmatched to any gene: 6. In DNA, the CDR3 is TGCGCCAGCAGCTTGTTAGGGACAGGGAGTGAGACCCAGTACTTC. This translates into CASSLLGTGSETQYF.

The genes are TRBV6-2 or TRBV6-3 and TRBJ2-6; 9 bases match TRBD1. The CDR3 runs 15 residues. CDR1 and CDR2 from the germline V gene are MNHEY and SVGEGT. With V trimmed by 6 bases and J by 0 bases, 0 bases remained unmatched. This CDR3 reads CASRDRGSGANVLTF. CDR3 coding DNA: TGTGCCAGCAGGGACAGGGGCTCTGGGGCCAACGTCCTGACTTTC.

The CDR3 DNA reads TGCGCCAGCAGCCCGGGACAGGGCGATGGCTACACCTTC. It translates to CASSPGQGDGYTF. J is TRBJ1-2 and V is TRBV5-1; 9 bases are shared with TRBD1. The CDR3 totals 13 residues. Trimming took 4 bases from V and 6 from J; bases not matched to a gene: 4. Germline V CDR1 and CDR2: SGHRS, YFSETQ.

This clonotype occurred a few times. The chain has TRBV4-1 and TRBJ1-1; 7 nucleotides agree with TRBD1. Looked up from germline, CDR1 is MGHRA and CDR2 is YSYEKL. The CDR3 runs 14 residues. V gave up 3 bases and J gave up 5 bases; unmatched junction bases: 6. The CDR3 is CASSQTGFWTEAFF. In DNA form, the CDR3 reads TGCGCCAGCAGCCAGACAGGGTTTTGGACTGAAGCTTTCTTT.

This chain links TRBV12-3 or TRBV12-4 with TRBJ2-3; 8 nucleotides agree with TRBD1. This CDR3 contains 14 residues. Unmatched junction bases numbered 3, after V lost 5 bases and J lost 2 bases. CDR3 sequence: CASSMTGDTDTQYF. In DNA, the CDR3 is TGTGCCAGCAGTATGACAGGGGACACAGATACGCAGTATTTT.

The genes are TRBV12-3 or TRBV12-4 and TRBJ1-5; D gene unclear. The V end was cut by 7 bases, the J end by 7 bases, with 11 bases between. This CDR3 region has 12 residues. The CDR3 reads CASNLGRQPQHF. CDR3 nucleotide sequence: TGTGCCAGCAATCTCGGTCGGCAGCCCCAGCATTTT.

In this sample, this clonotype turned up a few times. CDR3 protein: CASSFVNQPQHF. The CDR3 DNA is TGTGCCAGCAGTTTTGTAAATCAGCCCCAGCATTTT. The chain couples TRBV12-3 or TRBV12-4 to TRBJ1-5; D gene uncertain. Trimming stripped 3 bases from V and 4 bases from J, with 4 bases between. The CDR3 totals 12 residues.

This clonotype was observed a handful of times. V usage is TRBV6-6 and J usage is TRBJ1-2; D is undetermined. Looked up from germline, CDR1 is MNHNY and CDR2 is SVGAGI (reference sequence). The V end was cut by 2 bases, the J end by 0 bases, with 10 bases between. This CDR3 region has 15 residues. The DNA for the CDR3 is TGTGCCAGCAGTTACATAGGGCTTTCTAACTATGGCTACACCTTC. It codes for CASSYIGLSNYGYTF.

This clonotype has only a few counts. The chain couples TRBV4-3 to TRBJ2-1; a weak D match, TRBD2 (6 bases). Trimming pared 1 base from V and 2 bases from J, leaving 18 bases between. The CDR3 covers 18 residues. Per the germline V gene, CDR1 is LGHNA and CDR2 is YSLEER. The CDR3 sequence is CASSQGSIAVGPYNEQFF. The CDR3 bases are TGCGCCAGCAGCCAAGGCTCCATAGCGGTGGGCCCCTACAATGAGCAGTTCTTC.

This clonotype was recorded many times. CDR3 sequence (DNA): TGTGCCAGCAGCTTGGGACAGGGGGGACAAGAGACCCAGTACTTC. It specifies CASSLGQGGQETQYF. The rearrangement uses TRBV5-4 and TRBJ2-5, with 9 bases that match TRBD1. V lost 0 bases to trimming and J lost 2 bases; unmatched junction nucleotides: 2. This CDR3 is built from 15 residues. The germline CDR1 and CDR2 sequences are SGHNT and YYREEE (reference sequence).

This clonotype was counted ten times or more. This chain connects TRBV12-3 or TRBV12-4 to TRBJ1-5, with D uncertain. V was pared by 5 bases and J by 3 bases, with 20 bases between. The CDR3 is 17 residues long. The CDR3 reads CASSPRFGKASNQPQHF. Here the CDR3 DNA reads TGTGCCAGCAGTCCCCGTTTCGGTAAAGCTTCCAATCAGCCCCAGCATTTT.

The rearrangement links TRBV7-8 to TRBJ1-4, with a tentative D call TRBD1 (5 bases). In germline, CDR1 is SGHVS, CDR2 FQNEAQ. V was cut by 5 bases and J by 3 bases, with 13 bases left in between. This CDR3 is built from 15 residues. DNA for the CDR3: TGTGCCAGCAGCCAGCGTTGGGGGGCTAATGAAAAACTGTTTTTT. Its translation is CASSQRWGANEKLFF.

This clonotype was seen only a few times. The gene calls are TRBV6-1 and TRBJ2-3; TRBD1 or TRBD2 may be the D gene (5 bases each). V gave up 6 bases and J gave up 0 bases, with 10 bases separating them. CDR3 length: 14 amino acids. Germline assignment: CDR1 MNHNS and CDR2 SASEGT. CDR3 amino acids: CASSRDRSTDTQYF. CDR3 bases: TGTGCCAGCAGCCGGGACCGTAGCACAGATACGCAGTATTTT.

This chain connects TRBV7-9 to TRBJ2-2, with D perhaps TRBD1 (6 bases). Deletions cut 3 bases from V and 4 bases from J, with 12 bases between. The CDR3 loop spans 15 amino acids. CDR1 SEHNR and CDR2 FQNEAQ come from the germline V gene (reference sequence). Written as DNA, the CDR3 is TGTGCCAGCAGCTTCCAGGGGAGCGGCACCGGGGAGCTGTTTTTT. Protein sequence: CASSFQGSGTGELFF. Variable domain in full (rest from reference TRBV7-9 and TRBJ2-2): DTGVSQNPRHKITKRGQNVTFRCDPISEHNRLYWYRQTLGQGPEFLTYFQNEAQLEKSRLLSDRFSAERPKGSFSTLEIQRTEQGDSAMYLCASSFQGSGTGELFFGEGSRLTVL.

This sequence joins TRBV5-8 and TRBJ2-7, with 9 positions matching TRBD1. In germline, CDR1 is SGHTS, CDR2 YDEGEE. Trimming removed 2 bases from V and 3 bases from J; junction bases left unmatched: 3. The CDR3 is 14 residues long. The CDR3 here is CASSFWDRDYEQYF. CDR3 DNA: TGTGCCAGCAGCTTTTGGGACAGGGACTACGAGCAGTACTTC.

Notes on this clonotype: One junction end does not reproduce the germline sequence, and a read error may be involved. This chain connects TRBV7-8 to TRBJ2-7; perhaps TRBD1 as D (6 bases). The CDR3 is 14 residues long. The germline V gene encodes CDR1 SGHVS and CDR2 FQNEAQ. The CDR3 region is CASSLVDSSLPNLF. CDR3 nucleotide sequence: TGTGCCAGCAGCTTAGTGGACAGCTCTTTGCCGAATCTCTTC.

This chain joins TRBV2 and TRBJ2-1, with 9 bases lining up with TRBD2. The CDR3 consists of 16 residues. The ends lost 2 bases at V and 6 bases at J; junction bases unmatched: 8. Germline CDR1 SNHLY, CDR2 FYNNEI. The CDR3 region is CASSESPAGGRNEQFF. The CDR3 nucleotides are TGTGCCAGCAGTGAAAGTCCCGCGGGGGGGCGCAATGAGCAGTTCTTC. Variable domain in full (rest from reference TRBV2 and TRBJ2-1): EPEVTQTPSHQVTQMGQEVILRCVPISNHLYFYWYRQILGQKVEFLVSFYNNEISEKSEIFDDQFSVERPDGSNFTLKIRSTKLEDSAMYFCASSESPAGGRNEQFFGPGTRLTVL.

The V gene is TRBV24-1, the J gene TRBJ1-5, with D tentatively TRBD1 (5 bases). Germline CDR1 reads KGHDR; CDR2 reads SFDVKD. CDR3 size: 22 residues. Trimming stripped 1 base from V and 0 bases from J, with 27 bases between. CDR3 sequence: CATSDFLIRDYDRLDSNQPQHF. The CDR3 nucleotides are TGTGCCACCAGTGATTTCCTTATCCGGGACTATGATCGTCTGGATAGCAATCAGCCCCAGCATTTT.

This clonotype was found a few times. The J gene is TRBJ2-5, the V gene TRBV7-2; D could derive from TRBD1 or TRBD2 (5 bases each). Trimming took off 8 bases at V and 2 bases at J, with 12 bases between the two ends. The CDR3 length is 13 residues. The germline V gene has CDR1 SGHTA and CDR2 FQGNSA. CDR3 nucleotides: TGTGCCAGCCAGGGTGGAGGTCAAGAGACCCAGTACTTC. Residues: CASQGGGQETQYF.

This clonotype has just a few counts. This sequence joins TRBV4-2 and TRBJ1-1; no firm D call. The CDR3 length is 14 residues. CDR1 and CDR2 (germline): LGHNA, YNFKEQ. V was cut by 1 base and J by 10 bases, with 16 bases left in between. The DNA of the CDR3 is TGTGCCAGCAGCCAAGGAATTCAGAAATCCAGAGCTTTCTTT. Translation gives CASSQGIQKSRAFF.

Only a few counts were recorded for this clonotype. The V gene is TRBV12-3 or TRBV12-4, the J gene TRBJ2-2; TRBD1 agrees at 9 bases. The V and J ends lost 6 bases and 7 bases, in that order; junction bases with no gene match: 6. The CDR3 sequence is 14 residues long. The CDR3 DNA is TGTGCCAGCAGACAGGGGGCTACAGGCGGGGAGCTGTTTTTT. It encodes CASRQGATGGELFF.